Here is one T cell receptor beta chain with its context. This CDR3 is 12 amino acids long. V lost 5 bases and J 13 bases, leaving 17 bases between the germline ends. CDR1 and CDR2 (germline): WSHSY, SAAADI. The data were taken from a study of T cell changes during pregnancy in multiple sclerosis. Profiled with immunoSEQ multiplex PCR; TCRdb holds only in-frame clones, not every one. This table holds about 60,000 clones, about nine tenths found once. This clonotype was obtained from a female donor in good health, enrolled as a control in a pregnancy study. Here the sequenced sample was peripheral blood, taken in the second trimester of pregnancy. This chain links TRBV10-2 with TRBJ1-1; the D gene is possibly TRBD1 (6 bases). The CDR3 sequence: CASSSTGFWVFF. The CDR3 nucleotides read TGCGCCAGCAGTTCGACAGGCTTTTGGGTTTTCTTT.